This T cell receptor beta chain was retrieved from a study of T cells in Graves' hyperthyroidism and ophthalmopathy. Study-wide results and caveats: Researchers found most expanded thyroid clonotypes above 0.001 in blood as well.

Trimming shortened V by 2 bases and J by 2 bases, and 16 bases separated the two germline ends. Germline V gives CDR1 MGHRA, CDR2 YSYEKL. The CDR3 extends over 17 amino acids. Of note for this clonotype: Its antigen remains unidentified.

Uncontrolled infections, other autoimmune diseases, pregnancy or lactation led to exclusion of patients. Clinicians diagnosed patients from clinical symptoms, serum thyroxine and TRAb, thyroid ultrasound and orbital computed tomography. RNA transcripts yielded amplified TCR beta CDR3 regions. A set of HTBI primers served as the primers for a first-round RT-PCR of the TCR CDR3. Each CDR3 protein is one row after TCRdb ran MiXCR on the multiplex PCR reads. The sample has about 290,000 distinct CDR3 sequences; about 13% are singletons. This clonotype originated in a woman aged 40 to 50 with Graves' hyperthyroidism. Sequenced sample: blood. This chain links TRBV4-1 with TRBJ2-1; possible D gene TRBD2, 6 bases. CDR3 loop: CASSQIGGRRTYNEQFF. DNA of the CDR3: TGCGCCAGCAGCCAAATTGGTGGGAGGAGGACCTACAATGAGCAGTTCTTC.